The T cell receptor beta chain described here comes from a study of radiation and T cells in renal cell carcinoma. The study's findings and limits: In blood, top tumor clones expanded by 2 weeks, shrinking by 4. Without pretreatment biopsies, baseline tumor clonotype presence was undetermined.

Time point denoted: blood 4 weeks post-SBRT, at nephrectomy. The treatment is: 15 Gy SBRT to primary tumor, nephrectomy 4 weeks later. Nephrectomy followed 15 Gy stereotactic body radiation by 4 weeks. J gave up 0 bases and V 6 bases, and 6 bases lay outside the gene matches. The CDR3 length is 16 residues. Germline-derived CDR1 and CDR2 are SNHLY and FYNNEI. The assay was immunoSEQ multiplex PCR, and TCRdb's table has in-frame clones only and misses some. The data contain approximately 170,000 clones, about 85% of them seen just once; the ten biggest clones take up about 10%. Notes on this clone: The antigen is unknown.

V gene TRBV2 combines with J gene TRBJ2-1; 9 positions match TRBD2. The source material was blood, sampled from a patient whose treatment included radiotherapy and nephrectomy. The clonotype comes from a woman between 50 and 59 years old with renal cell carcinoma. CDR3 amino acids: CASSISGGLSYNEQFF. As DNA, the CDR3 is TGTGCCAGCAGCATTAGCGGGGGCCTCTCCTACAATGAGCAGTTCTTC.